These T cell receptor beta chains were read from a single sample in a study of CD8 T cells in ankylosing spondylitis. TCRdb fed the 5' RACE reads into MiXCR, producing one record per CDR3 protein. Counted here are 700,000 to 850,000 distinct CDR3 sequences, 12% occurring once; the ten biggest clones make up less than 0.65%. Sequencing input: blood, either unsorted or a sorted T cell fraction (not recorded which). The receptors here all came from a male donor with ankylosing spondylitis. Each CDR3 is given with its conserved first and last residue. Fields, in order: D gene, V gene, J gene, clone size, CDR3 protein, CDR3 DNA. The D gene is left open where the match is weak. Size tells how often a clone was seen (once, few, many) or the class of an expanded clone, and some rows leave it out.

TRBD1	TRBV5-1	TRBJ2-2	many	CASSLADRVIAGELFF	TGCGCCAGCAGCTTGGCGGACAGGGTCATTGCCGGGGAGCTGTTTTTT
NA	TRBV5-1	TRBJ2-3	NA	CASSFKFTGDTQYF	TGCGCCAGCAGCTTCAAGTTTACCGGGGATACGCAGTATTTT
TRBD1	TRBV10-2	TRBJ2-1	many	CASKKYHRGDYNEQFF	TGCGCCAGCAAGAAGTACCACAGGGGCGATTACAATGAGCAGTTCTTC
TRBD1	TRBV15	TRBJ1-1	NA	CATLKDRGYPEAFF	TGTGCCACCCTTAAGGACAGGGGTTACCCTGAAGCTTTCTTT
TRBD2	TRBV20-1	TRBJ2-2	NA	CSAPGTSIAGELFF	TGCAGTGCCCCCGGGACTAGCATTGCCGGGGAGCTGTTTTTT
NA	TRBV24-1	TRBJ2-1	NA	CATGPATDSYNEQFF	TGTGCCACCGGACCCGCGACAGATTCCTACAATGAGCAGTTCTTC
TRBD1	TRBV27	TRBJ2-2	NA	CASRQGVTGELFF	TGTGCCAGTAGACAGGGCGTCACCGGGGAGCTGTTTTTT
TRBD1	TRBV9	TRBJ2-1	NA	CASSASTGGYSEQFF	TGTGCCAGCAGCGCCTCGACAGGGGGGTACAGTGAGCAGTTCTTC
NA	TRBV10-2	TRBJ1-5	few	CASSEEDQPQHF	TGCGCCAGCAGTGAAGAAGATCAGCCCCAGCATTTT
NA	TRBV7-2	TRBJ2-7	few	CASSLYRLAAYEQYF	TGTGCCAGCAGCTTATATAGGTTGGCGGCCTACGAGCAGTACTTC
TRBD1	TRBV6-1	TRBJ2-7	NA	CASSRVRDRDEQYF	TGTGCCAGCAGCCGCGTGCGGGACAGGGACGAGCAGTACTTC
TRBD1	TRBV10-2	TRBJ1-1	few	CASSEGGQGTEAFF	TGCGCCAGCTCAGAAGGTGGACAGGGGACTGAAGCTTTCTTT
TRBD1	TRBV7-2	TRBJ1-5	many	CASSRQGTYQPQHF	TGTGCCAGCAGTAGACAGGGGACCTATCAGCCCCAGCATTTT
TRBD1	TRBV6-1	TRBJ2-7	NA	CASRTPGQGNEQYF	TGTGCCAGCAGGACACCGGGACAGGGTAACGAGCAGTACTTC
NA	TRBV28	TRBJ2-7	NA	CASSHLTGTISYEQYF	TGTGCCAGCAGTCATCTAACCGGAACAATCTCCTACGAGCAGTACTTC
NA	TRBV27	TRBJ1-4	NA	CASIRQVGEKLFF	TGTGCCAGCATTCGACAGGTCGGGGAAAAACTGTTTTTT
TRBD1	TRBV6-1	TRBJ2-7	NA	CASSEGGQDQEF	TGTGCCAGCAGTGAAGGGGGACAGGACCAAGAGTTC
NA	TRBV12-3/TRBV12-4	TRBJ2-1	many	CASSLGWGSLNEQFF	TGTGCCAGCAGTTTAGGATGGGGTTCTCTCAATGAGCAGTTCTTC
NA	TRBV6-1	TRBJ2-5	few	CASSVNLDSGTQYF	TGTGCCAGCAGTGTCAACCTGGACAGCGGGACCCAGTACTTC
TRBD2	TRBV11-2	TRBJ2-7	few	CASSRLAGVPYYSYEQYF	TGTGCCAGCAGTCGTCTAGCGGGAGTGCCGTATTACTCCTACGAGCAGTACTTC
NA	TRBV6-2/TRBV6-3	TRBJ2-5	few	CASSPRPPQETQYF	TGTGCCAGCAGTCCCAGGCCCCCACAAGAGACCCAGTACTTC
TRBD2	TRBV5-1	TRBJ2-1	many	CASRLSGSPYNEQFF	TGCGCCAGCAGGTTAAGCGGGAGTCCCTACAATGAGCAGTTCTTC
NA	TRBV10-3	TRBJ2-7	NA	CAISVPGADEQYF	TGTGCCATCAGTGTTCCAGGGGCGGACGAGCAGTACTTC
NA	TRBV28	TRBJ2-3	few	CASQQGIRDSDTQYF	TGTGCCAGCCAACAGGGCATCAGGGACTCAGATACGCAGTATTTT
NA	TRBV5-1	TRBJ1-4	many	CASSLGLEVSNEKLFF	TGCGCCAGCAGCTTGGGGCTCGAGGTCTCTAATGAAAAACTGTTTTTT
NA	TRBV15	TRBJ2-4	few	CATSREAGQYF	TGTGCCACCAGCAGAGAGGCAGGGCAGTACTTC
TRBD1	TRBV20-1	TRBJ1-5	few	CSARQGMGLYSNQPQHF	TGCAGTGCCAGACAGGGGATGGGGTTATATAGCAATCAGCCCCAGCATTTT
TRBD1	TRBV6-4	TRBJ2-1	NA	CASPTPDRGFGKNEQFF	TGTGCCAGCCCCACCCCGGACAGGGGGTTTGGTAAAAATGAGCAGTTCTTC
TRBD1	TRBV20-1	TRBJ1-5	NA	CCAREGTGSRISNQPQHF	TGCTGTGCTAGAGAGGGGACAGGGTCGAGAATAAGCAATCAGCCCCAGCATTTT
NA	TRBV5-1	TRBJ2-7	NA	CASSKTSSYEQYF	TGCGCCAGCAGTAAGACAAGCTCCTACGAGCAGTACTTC
NA	TRBV4-3	TRBJ2-3	NA	CASSQERGAPQYF	TGCGCCAGCAGCCAAGAAAGGGGGGCCCCACAGTATTTT
NA	TRBV20-1	TRBJ2-4	NA	CSARDRGAQNIQYF	TGCAGTGCTAGAGACCGGGGTGCCCAAAACATTCAGTACTTC
NA	TRBV5-6	TRBJ2-1	NA	CASSLSPSYNEQFF	TGTGCCAGCAGCCTCTCCCCATCCTACAATGAGCAGTTCTTC
NA	TRBV3-1	TRBJ2-7	many	CASSQVDGKQYF	TGTGCCAGCAGCCAAGTTGACGGGAAGCAGTACTTC
TRBD2	TRBV20-1	TRBJ2-7	NA	CSARGERGRLGYEQYF	TGCAGTGCTAGAGGGGAGCGGGGCCGTCTCGGATACGAGCAGTACTTC
NA	TRBV27	TRBJ1-5	many	CASSLKGGQPQHF	TGTGCCAGCAGTTTAAAGGGGGGTCAGCCCCAGCATTTT
TRBD1	TRBV29-1	TRBJ2-7	few	CSVEEGWGQGSEQYF	TGCAGCGTTGAAGAGGGTTGGGGACAGGGAAGCGAGCAGTACTTC
NA	TRBV20-1	TRBJ2-7	few	CSVSGWLDEQYF	TGCAGTGTATCAGGGTGGCTCGACGAGCAGTACTTC
NA	TRBV5-1	TRBJ2-3	few	CASSPGQDWVVKYTQYF	TGCGCCAGCAGCCCGGGCCAGGATTGGGTTGTGAAGTATACGCAGTATTTT
NA	TRBV5-6	TRBJ1-2	NA	CASSPFGSFNYGYTF	TGTGCCAGCAGCCCGTTTGGGAGTTTTAACTATGGCTACACCTTC
NA	TRBV6-2/TRBV6-3	TRBJ2-1	few	CASSQSGLQFQFF	TGTGCCAGCAGCCAGTCGGGACTCCAATTTCAGTTCTTC
TRBD1	TRBV5-1	TRBJ2-5	NA	CASSLGLQGGETQYF	TGCGCCAGCAGCTTGGGCCTACAGGGGGGAGAGACCCAGTACTTC
NA	TRBV28	TRBJ2-5	few	CASGLIQGTYQETQYF	TGTGCCAGCGGGCTCATACAGGGAACGTACCAAGAGACCCAGTACTTC
NA	TRBV6-1	TRBJ1-1	NA	CASSPTGTVEAFF	TGTGCCAGCAGTCCCACGGGGACTGTTGAAGCTTTCTTT
NA	TRBV4-2	TRBJ2-2	few	CASSSRDHLRLFF	TGTGCCAGCAGCTCACGGGACCACTTAAGGCTGTTTTTT
NA	TRBV2	TRBJ1-6	few	CASMGDASGLLHF	TGTGCCAGCATGGGGGACGCTTCGGGGCTCCTCCACTTT
NA	TRBV6-6	TRBJ2-1	many	CASSYGGNEQFF	TGTGCCAGCAGTTACGGGGGTAATGAGCAGTTCTTC
NA	TRBV28	TRBJ2-1	NA	CASSFSGGRRSEQFF	TGTGCCAGCAGTTTCTCCGGGGGGCGTCGTAGTGAGCAGTTCTTC
NA	TRBV25-1	TRBJ2-1	few	CASSEYGRHGSSYNEQFF	TGTGCCAGCAGTGAATACGGCCGGCATGGGAGCTCCTACAATGAGCAGTTCTTC
NA	TRBV20-1	TRBJ2-5	NA	CSSHRRGQETQYF	TGCAGCTCGCACCGGCGAGGGCAAGAGACCCAGTACTTC
NA	TRBV20-1	TRBJ2-3	few	CSAAFGTDTQYF	TGCAGTGCAGCCTTTGGCACAGATACGCAGTATTTT
NA	TRBV5-4	TRBJ2-7	NA	CASSRSDGSYEQYF	TGTGCCAGCAGCCGCTCCGACGGATCCTACGAGCAGTACTTC
NA	TRBV25-1	TRBJ1-1	NA	CASSGQGWKTEAFF	TGTGCCAGCAGTGGGCAGGGGTGGAAGACTGAAGCTTTCTTT
NA	TRBV5-1	TRBJ1-2	many	CASSLPGLYGYTF	TGCGCCAGCAGCTTGCCAGGCCTCTATGGCTACACCTTC
NA	TRBV5-1	TRBJ2-7	many	CASSFSRPGPYYEQYF	TGCGCCAGCAGCTTCTCCAGGCCGGGACCCTACTACGAGCAGTACTTC
NA	TRBV7-2	TRBJ1-2	few	CASSEAGSAAYGYTF	TGTGCCAGCAGCGAAGCGGGGAGCGCTGCCTATGGCTACACCTTC
TRBD1	TRBV20-1	TRBJ2-7	NA	CSPQRTGSHEQYF	TGCAGTCCGCAACGGACAGGTTCCCACGAGCAGTACTTC
NA	TRBV7-2	TRBJ1-5	few	CASSLDGNDQPQHF	TGTGCCAGCAGCTTAGACGGGAACGATCAGCCCCAGCATTTT
NA	TRBV7-2	TRBJ2-4	NA	CASSIDRLAKNIQYF	TGTGCCAGCAGCATCGACCGCTTAGCCAAAAACATTCAGTACTTC